This TCR beta chain was captured in a study of T cells in Graves' hyperthyroidism and ophthalmopathy. Study context: The initial diagnosis was the point when peripheral blood was collected, ahead of any treatment.

Regions amplified from RNA transcripts were the TCR beta CDR3 regions. First-round RT-PCR with HTBI primers amplified the TCR CDR3 region. MiXCR was run by TCRdb on the multiplex PCR reads, yielding one entry per CDR3 protein. The repertoire includes hundreds of thousands of distinct CDR3 sequences, nearly 20% of them detected once, and approximately 50% sits in the top ten. In its sample, this clonotype was seen a few times. Sequenced: blood. This clonotype originated in a man aged 40-49 years with Graves' ophthalmopathy.

In nucleotides, the CDR3 is TGTGCCAGCAGCTTATGGGTCACCACTGAAGCTTTCTTT. Protein sequence: CASSLWVTTEAFF. This chain links TRBV7-9 with TRBJ1-1; D gene uncertain. Trimming took off 2 bases at V and 4 bases at J, with 8 bases between the two ends. CDR1 is SEHNR and CDR2 is FQNEAQ in the germline V gene (reference sequence). This CDR3 spans 13 amino acids.